This T cell receptor (beta chain) was sequenced for a study of blood T cell repertoires in COVID-19. Patients in Seattle were enrolled during active infection, then followed longitudinally. In the original processing: Reference gene primer amplification in the assay estimated nucleated cell counts. TCRdb's table, derived via immunoSEQ multiplex PCR, lists solely in-frame clones and lacks some. That table is the source of V, J and clone size, and D and trimming were worked out from the DNA. Counted here are 300,000 to 350,000 clones, 87% occurring once; the ten biggest clones make up 9.5% to 10%. Germline CDR1 reads SGHRS; CDR2 reads YFSETQ. The CDR3 spans 16 residues. Trimming took 4 bases from V and 3 from J, leaving 17 bases between them.

This clonotype originated in a man aged 25 to 40 with COVID-19, enrolled during active disease. The V call is TRBV5-1, the J call TRBJ1-3, with D possibly TRBD1 on 6 matching bases. Sequences were obtained from peripheral blood. CDR3 amino acids: CASSPGSRGGGNTIYF. In DNA form, the CDR3 reads TGCGCCAGCAGCCCTGGCAGCAGGGGCGGTGGAAACACCATATATTTT.